Sequencing of this T cell receptor beta chain was carried out in a study of T-cell memory formation after mild COVID-19. This CDR3 is built from 14 residues. TCRdb re-derived calls from the 5' RACE reads in MiXCR, one entry per CDR3 protein. Found here are 400,000 or so distinct CDR3 sequences, roughly 20% of them singletons; the top ten hold around 8%. The chain recombines TRBV21-1 with TRBJ2-1; the D segment call TRBD1 is taken from the table without a DNA check. TRBV21-1 represents a pseudogene. Sequenced material: PBMCs or a T cell subset sorted from them (not recorded which). This clonotype was sampled from an adult woman who had mild COVID-19 (a few samples of this study predate the infection). Cell type and time point are not known. CDR3 sequence: CASPRGTIYNEQFF. The CDR3 DNA sequence: TGTGCCAGCCCCCGGGGGACAATCTACAATGAGCAGTTCTTC.